This T cell receptor (beta chain) derives from a study of cytomegalovirus exposure and HLA in healthy donors. Study-level findings and limits: Listed as cytomegalovirus-associated were 164 TCR beta chains.

In this sample, this clone turned up once. The antigen is undetermined. The CDR3 is 14 amino acids. Germline assignment: CDR1 MGHRA and CDR2 YSYEKL. The V end lost 1 base, the J end lost 5 bases, and 11 bases lay between the germline ends. Primers for the PCR totalled 60 Vbeta and 13 Jbeta. Libraries were prepared by immunoSEQ multiplex PCR; TCRdb keeps only in-frame clonotypes and omits some of them. The top ten clones hold roughly 2.9% of a sample with just under 150,000 clones, 75% to 90% of them seen once. The rearrangement uses TRBV4-1 and TRBJ2-5; no clear D. The TCR comes from a woman under 40 in good health and CMV-seronegative. What was sequenced was PBMCs. The CDR3 sequence is CASSQGQVEETQYF. The CDR3 region has the DNA TGCGCCAGCAGCCAAGGGCAGGTTGAGGAGACCCAGTACTTC.